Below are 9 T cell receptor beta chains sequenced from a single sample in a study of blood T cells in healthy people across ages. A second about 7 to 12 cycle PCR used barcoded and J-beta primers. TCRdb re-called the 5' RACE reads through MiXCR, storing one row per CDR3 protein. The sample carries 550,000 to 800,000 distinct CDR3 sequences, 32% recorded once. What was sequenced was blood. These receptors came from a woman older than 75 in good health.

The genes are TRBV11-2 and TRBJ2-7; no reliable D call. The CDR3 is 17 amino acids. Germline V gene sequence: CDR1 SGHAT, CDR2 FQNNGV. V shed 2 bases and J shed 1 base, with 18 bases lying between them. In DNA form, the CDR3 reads TGTGCCAGCAGCTTATCCCCACCGACGGACGGGTCCTACGAGCAGTACTTC. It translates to CASSLSPPTDGSYEQYF.

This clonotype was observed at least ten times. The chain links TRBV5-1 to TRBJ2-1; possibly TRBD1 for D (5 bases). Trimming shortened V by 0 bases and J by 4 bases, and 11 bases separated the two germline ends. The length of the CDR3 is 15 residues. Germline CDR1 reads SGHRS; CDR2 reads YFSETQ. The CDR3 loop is CASSLVGQTYNEQFF. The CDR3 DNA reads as TGCGCCAGCAGCTTGGTTGGACAAACGTACAATGAGCAGTTCTTC.

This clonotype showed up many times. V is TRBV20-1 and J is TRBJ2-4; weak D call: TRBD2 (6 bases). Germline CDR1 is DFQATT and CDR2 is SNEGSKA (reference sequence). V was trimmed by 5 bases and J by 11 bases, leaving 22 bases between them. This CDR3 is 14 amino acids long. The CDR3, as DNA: TGCAGTGCTCGCGGGGCGATGGGGGAACTAGTTCAGTACTTC. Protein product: CSARGAMGELVQYF.

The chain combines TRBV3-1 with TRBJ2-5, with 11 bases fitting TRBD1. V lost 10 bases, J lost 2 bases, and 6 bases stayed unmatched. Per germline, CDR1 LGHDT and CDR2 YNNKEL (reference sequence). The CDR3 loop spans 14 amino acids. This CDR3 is CATGTGGRQETQYF. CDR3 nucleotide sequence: TGTGCCACCGGGACAGGGGGTCGACAAGAGACCCAGTACTTC.

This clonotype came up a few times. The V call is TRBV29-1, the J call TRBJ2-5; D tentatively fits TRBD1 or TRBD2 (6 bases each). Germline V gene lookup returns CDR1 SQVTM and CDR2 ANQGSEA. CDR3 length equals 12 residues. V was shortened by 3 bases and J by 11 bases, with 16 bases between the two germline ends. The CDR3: CSVDGGNNEQYF. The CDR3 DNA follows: TGCAGCGTTGACGGGGGCAACAATGAGCAGTACTTC.

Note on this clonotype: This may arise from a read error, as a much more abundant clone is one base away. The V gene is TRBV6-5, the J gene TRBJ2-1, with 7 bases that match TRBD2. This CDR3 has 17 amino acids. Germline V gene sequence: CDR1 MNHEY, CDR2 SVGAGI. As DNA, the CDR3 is TGTGCCAGCGGTTACTCAATATTAGCGGGCCCCAGGAATGAGCAGTTCTTC. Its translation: CASGYSILAGPRNEQFF.

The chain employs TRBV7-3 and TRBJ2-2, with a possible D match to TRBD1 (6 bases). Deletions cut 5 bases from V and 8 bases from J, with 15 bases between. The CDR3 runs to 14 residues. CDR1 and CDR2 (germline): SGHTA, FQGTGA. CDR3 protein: CASSTQQGWGELFF. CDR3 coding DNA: TGTGCCAGCAGCACCCAACAGGGTTGGGGGGAGCTGTTTTTT.

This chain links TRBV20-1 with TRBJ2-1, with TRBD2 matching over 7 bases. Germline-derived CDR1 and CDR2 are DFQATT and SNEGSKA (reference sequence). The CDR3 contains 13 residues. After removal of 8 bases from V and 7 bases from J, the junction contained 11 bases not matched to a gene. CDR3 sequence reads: CSPLLADGNEQFF. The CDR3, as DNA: TGCAGTCCCCTTCTAGCGGACGGGAATGAGCAGTTCTTC.

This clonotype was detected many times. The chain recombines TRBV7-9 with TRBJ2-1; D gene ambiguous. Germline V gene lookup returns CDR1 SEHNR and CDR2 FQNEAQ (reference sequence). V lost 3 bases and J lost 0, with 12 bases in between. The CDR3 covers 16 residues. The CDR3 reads CASSFSGESSYNEQFF. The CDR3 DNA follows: TGTGCCAGCAGCTTTTCCGGAGAGAGCTCCTACAATGAGCAGTTCTTC.